These 3 T cell receptor beta chains share one sample of origin, sequenced in a study of radiation and T cells in renal cell carcinoma. Data came from immunoSEQ multiplex PCR; TCRdb stores just in-frame clones and leaves some out. The sample contains 9,000 or so clones, 65% of which appear only once. Indicated treatment: treatment-naive control, cytoreductive nephrectomy. Sequencing was performed on tumor tissue, taken from a patient whose treatment was nephrectomy without radiotherapy. The source is a man aged 60-69 years with renal cell carcinoma.

The chain couples TRBV9 to TRBJ2-1, with 8 positions matching TRBD2. Germline assignment: CDR1 SGDLS and CDR2 YYNGEE. V gave up 4 bases and J gave up 2 bases; unmatched junction bases: 5. The CDR3 consists of 15 residues. CDR3 nucleotide sequence: TGTGCCAGCAGCTTTAGCGGGGAACCCTACAATGAGCAGTTCTTC. As protein: CASSFSGEPYNEQFF.

This clone has only a few counts. The CDR3 loop is CASSASRANYGYTF. CDR3 DNA: TGTGCCAGCAGTGCGAGCAGAGCTAACTATGGCTACACCTTC. The rearrangement uses TRBV6-1 and TRBJ1-2; D is undetermined. Germline CDR1 MNHNS, CDR2 SASEGT. The CDR3 runs to 14 residues. The V end lost 4 bases, the J end lost 0 bases, and 9 bases lay between the germline ends.

The genes are TRBV10-2 and TRBJ2-7, with D perhaps TRBD1 or TRBD2 (5 bases each). The CDR3 extends over 12 amino acids. The germline CDR1 and CDR2 sequences are WSHSY and SAAADI. V was trimmed by 3 bases and J by 8 bases, leaving 11 bases between them. This CDR3 is CASSDEGYQQYF. The CDR3 DNA is TGCGCCAGCAGTGACGAGGGGTATCAGCAGTACTTC.